Listed below are T cell receptor beta chains from one sample, sequenced in a study of cytomegalovirus exposure and HLA in healthy donors. Assay: immunoSEQ multiplex PCR; the TCRdb copy retains only in-frame clones and omits some. The repertoire holds approximately 200,000 clones, with roughly 78% as singletons. Sequencing input: PBMCs. Receptors originate from a girl aged 10-17 years in good health and CMV-seropositive. Each CDR3 is given with its conserved first and last residue. Each record gives: J gene, clone size, CDR3 length, V gene, D gene, CDR3 protein, CDR3 DNA. A D gene is named only where the DNA matches it firmly. Expanded clones get a size class; other rows say once, few or many, or leave the size out.

>TRBJ1-3|-|16|TRBV5-5|-
CASSLLGSGSGNTIYF
TGTGCCAGCAGCTTGTTGGGCTCCGGCTCTGGAAACACCATATATTTT
>TRBJ2-5|-|13|TRBV29-1|-
CSVRGHLQETQYF
TGCAGCGTTCGAGGACACCTCCAAGAGACCCAGTACTTC
>TRBJ2-3|-|15|TRBV4-3|-
CASSHCGQTTDTQYF
TGCGCCAGCAGCCACTGCGGACAGACCACAGATACGCAGTATTTT
>TRBJ1-3|-|15|TRBV6-6|-
CASSYGGAQGNTIYF
TGTGCCAGCAGTTACGGAGGGGCGCAAGGAAACACCATATATTTT
>TRBJ2-4|-|16|TRBV6-5|TRBD1
CASSYVGQGTKNIQYF
TGTGCCAGCAGTTACGTGGGACAGGGAACCAAAAACATTCAGTACTTC
>TRBJ2-5|-|14|TRBV7-9|-
CASSTRTAGETQYF
TGTGCCAGCAGCACGAGGACAGCGGGGGAGACCCAGTACTTC
>TRBJ2-7|-|14|TRBV19|-
CASSNRDTLYEQYF
TGTGCCAGTAGCAACCGGGACACCCTCTACGAGCAGTACTTC
>TRBJ1-1|-|17|TRBV9|-
CASSPLLRLKANTEAFF
TGTGCCAGCAGCCCATTGTTGCGCCTTAAAGCGAACACTGAAGCTTTCTTT
>TRBJ2-7|-|20|TRBV7-8|TRBD1
CASSSDTENYRDREAYEQYF
TGTGCCAGCAGCTCCGATACTGAGAATTACCGGGACAGGGAAGCCTACGAGCAGTACTTC
>TRBJ1-2|-|13|TRBV9|-
CASSVGSEYGYTF
TGTGCCAGCAGCGTAGGGTCAGAATATGGCTACACCTTC
>TRBJ1-3|once|18|TRBV21-1|-
CASSKDPRQGKLGNTIYF
TGTGCCAGCAGCAAAGACCCTAGGCAGGGGAAGCTCGGAAACACCATATATTTT
>TRBJ1-3|-|14|TRBV2|TRBD1
CASRATGVGNTIYF
TGTGCCAGCAGAGCTACAGGGGTCGGAAACACCATATATTTT
>TRBJ2-7|-|14|TRBV7-7|-
CASSPTVSSYEQYF
TGTGCCAGCAGCCCAACAGTTTCCTCCTACGAGCAGTACTTC
>TRBJ2-7|once|15|TRBV6-5|-
CASSYSGGESYEQYF
TGTGCCAGCAGTTACTCAGGGGGGGAATCCTACGAGCAGTACTTC
>TRBJ2-1|-|17|TRBV27|TRBD2
CASSYGLAGGSYNEQFF
TGTGCCAGCAGTTACGGACTAGCGGGGGGCTCCTACAATGAGCAGTTCTTC
>TRBJ2-2|-|15|TRBV9|-
CASSVHAGDTGELFF
TGTGCCAGCAGCGTTCATGCGGGCGACACCGGGGAGCTGTTTTTT
>TRBJ2-3|few|17|TRBV10-3|TRBD1
CAISDRARQGDLSTQYF
TGTGCCATCAGTGATCGGGCGCGACAGGGGGATCTTAGTACGCAGTATTTT
>TRBJ1-1|-|14|TRBV7-2|-
CASSLLGLGGIAFF
TGTGCCAGCAGCTTACTGGGGTTGGGGGGTATCGCTTTCTTT
>TRBJ1-2|-|15|TRBV10-2|TRBD1
CASSGSDRTNYGYTF
TGCGCCAGCAGTGGATCGGACAGGACTAACTATGGCTACACCTTC
>TRBJ1-1|-|13|TRBV5-1|-
CASSSDRGTEAFF
TGCGCCAGCAGCTCGGACAGAGGCACTGAAGCTTTCTTT
>TRBJ1-2|few|12|TRBV2|TRBD1
CASLGQVGGYTF
TGTGCCAGCCTGGGACAGGTCGGTGGCTACACCTTC
>TRBJ1-2|-|13|TRBV7-2|-
CASNTGKNYGYTF
TGTGCCAGCAACACAGGGAAGAACTATGGCTACACCTTC
>TRBJ1-5|-|14|TRBV6-1|TRBD1
CASSADRINQPQHF
TGTGCCAGCAGTGCGGACAGGATCAATCAGCCCCAGCATTTT
>TRBJ2-5|few|15|TRBV7-2|TRBD2
CASSPGLAGQETQYF
TGTGCCAGCAGCCCGGGACTAGCGGGGCAAGAGACCCAGTACTTC
>TRBJ2-7|-|16|TRBV18|TRBD1
CASSRGQGAKSYEQYF
TGTGCCAGCTCACGTGGACAGGGGGCAAAGTCCTACGAGCAGTACTTC
>TRBJ2-3|-|15|TRBV11-2|-
CASSKPGSGTDTQYF
TGTGCCAGCAGCAAGCCAGGGTCTGGCACAGATACGCAGTATTTT
>TRBJ1-2|-|14|TRBV18|-
CASSPPTGTYGYTF
TGTGCCAGCTCACCCCCAACCGGGACATATGGCTACACCTTC
>TRBJ1-2|few|15|TRBV5-4|-
CASSSKTDQILSYTF
TGTGCCAGCAGCTCGAAGACAGACCAAATACTAAGCTACACCTTC
>TRBJ1-3|-|14|TRBV13|-
CASSLTGWGNTIYF
TGTGCCAGCAGCTTAACCGGGTGGGGAAACACCATATATTTT
>TRBJ2-2|once|15|TRBV4-1|-
CASSQGGRNTGELFF
TGCGCCAGCAGCCAAGGGGGGCGAAACACCGGGGAGCTGTTTTTT
>TRBJ1-1|-|13|TRBV29-1|TRBD1
CSVTTGGNTEAFF
TGCAGCGTTACAACAGGGGGCAACACTGAAGCTTTCTTT
>TRBJ2-1|few|15|TRBV6-4|TRBD2
CASSDRLAGGNEQFF
TGTGCCAGCAGTGACAGACTAGCGGGGGGGAATGAGCAGTTCTTC
>TRBJ2-5|once|12|TRBV2|-
CASRKRQETQYF
TGTGCCAGCAGAAAGAGGCAAGAGACCCAGTACTTC
>TRBJ1-5|-|14|TRBV6-5|-
CASGRDASNQPQHF
TGTGCCAGCGGGAGGGACGCTAGCAATCAGCCCCAGCATTTT
>TRBJ2-1|few|13|TRBV6-1|-
CASSDRLMNEQFF
TGTGCCAGCAGTGATAGACTAATGAATGAGCAGTTCTTC
>TRBJ2-7|-|12|TRBV7-2|-
CASSSPTYEQYF
TGTGCCAGCAGCTCCCCTACCTACGAGCAGTACTTC
>TRBJ1-1|-|12|TRBV6-6|-
CASTRPREEAFF
TGTGCCAGCACCCGACCGAGGGAGGAAGCTTTCTTT
>TRBJ1-1|-|12|TRBV29-1|TRBD1
CSVGQGNAEAFF
TGCAGCGTTGGACAGGGTAACGCTGAAGCTTTCTTT
>TRBJ1-2|-|14|TRBV7-8|TRBD1
CASSWDSLNYGYTF
TGTGCCAGCAGCTGGGACAGCCTTAACTATGGCTACACCTTC
>TRBJ1-1|-|16|TRBV7-2|-
CASSLSLVSGVTEAFF
TGTGCCAGCAGCTTAAGTCTTGTGTCCGGTGTAACTGAAGCTTTCTTT
>TRBJ2-7|-|16|TRBV9|-
CASSTTWTTTPYEQYF
TGTGCCAGCAGCACAACGTGGACAACAACCCCCTACGAGCAGTACTTC
>TRBJ2-3|-|15|TRBV5-6|-
CASSSEGGQADTQYF
TGTGCCAGCAGCTCGGAGGGGGGGCAGGCAGATACGCAGTATTTT
>TRBJ2-5|-|15|TRBV5-8|TRBD1
CASSRSDRNQETQYF
TGTGCCAGCAGTCGATCGGACAGGAATCAAGAGACCCAGTACTTC
>TRBJ2-1|-|15|TRBV4-3|TRBD1
CASSQGSRGHNEQFF
TGCGCCAGCAGCCAAGGATCCAGGGGGCACAATGAGCAGTTCTTC
>TRBJ1-3|-|13|TRBV29-1|-
CSAVRPGGNTIYF
TGCAGCGCAGTCCGGCCAGGGGGAAACACCATATATTTT
>TRBJ1-2|-|15|TRBV4-3|-
CASSQDVRVNYGYTF
TGCGCCAGCAGCCAAGATGTCAGGGTTAACTATGGCTACACCTTC
>TRBJ2-7|-|11|TRBV5-1|-
CASSLSDEQYF
TGCGCCAGCAGCTTGTCAGACGAGCAGTACTTC